The entry below describes one TCR beta chain. Its antigen is undetermined. This CDR3 has 15 residues. CDR1 MNHEY and CDR2 SVGAGI come from the germline V gene. Trimming left V 6 bases short and J 0 bases short, with 12 bases between. These data come from a study of graft-versus-host responses after intestinal transplantation. At the level of the study: Among the recipients, transplants were multivisceral, liver-intestinal, or isolated intestinal. All recipients were given anti-thymocyte globulin induction, and tacrolimus and steroids were then administered for about three years. Notes on the study in general: After transplant, early declines in HvG clones were associated with peak levels of circulating GvH clones.

Libraries were prepared by immunoSEQ multiplex PCR; TCRdb keeps only in-frame clonotypes and omits some of them. The table has some 86,000 clones, around nine tenths seen once. The sequence was collected from a human donor who received an intestinal transplant. J is TRBJ2-1 and V is TRBV6-5; D gene uncertain. The sequenced sample was unstimulated CD8+ T cells sorted from spleen or lymph node cells, obtained before intestinal transplant. DNA of the CDR3: TGTGCCAGCAGCCTATCAGTCAACTCCTACAATGAGCAGTTCTTC. Its protein is CASSLSVNSYNEQFF.